The 10 T cell receptor beta chains below were found in one sample sequenced in a study of blood T cell repertoires in COVID-19. Here immunoSEQ multiplex PCR was the method, and the copy in TCRdb shows in-frame clones only, minus some. There are hundreds of thousands of clones in the sample; about 88% occur only once, and about 7% lies in the top ten. Input material: peripheral blood. These receptors came from an older woman with COVID-19, enrolled during active disease.

V is TRBV4-2 and J is TRBJ2-3; 12 bases line up with TRBD2. The CDR3 has 17 residues. Germline values: CDR1 LGHNA, CDR2 YNFKEQ. The ends lost 2 bases at V and 5 bases at J; junction bases unmatched: 8. CDR3 sequence (DNA): TGTGCCAGCAGCCAATCCCCTAGCGGGGGGGCTCTAGATACGCAGTATTTT. As protein: CASSQSPSGGALDTQYF.

V usage is TRBV6-5 and J usage is TRBJ1-2, with 7 bases aligning to TRBD1. CDR1 and CDR2 from the germline V gene are MNHEY and SVGAGI. V lost 6 bases, J lost 9 bases, and 4 bases stayed unmatched. This CDR3 is 11 amino acids long. The CDR3 nucleotides read TGTGCCAGCAGATTACAGGGGAGCTACACCTTC. It encodes CASRLQGSYTF.

The rearrangement uses TRBV5-8 and TRBJ1-2; TRBD1 is a possible D gene (5 bases). V was shortened by 2 bases and J by 4 bases, with 9 bases between the two germline ends. The CDR3 consists of 13 residues. Germline lookup yields CDR1 SGHTS and CDR2 YDEGEE. The CDR3 spells CASSLQAIYGYTF. CDR3 nucleotide sequence: TGTGCCAGCAGCTTACAGGCGATCTATGGCTACACCTTC. Full variable domain (rest looked up from reference TRBV5-8 and TRBJ1-2): EAGVTQSPTHLIKTRGQQATLRCSPISGHTSVYWYQQALGLGLQFLLWYDEGEERNRGNFPPRFSGRQFPNYSSELNVNALELEDSALYLCASSLQAIYGYTFGSGTRLTVV.

V gene TRBV4-1 combines with J gene TRBJ2-1, with D uncertain. The germline CDR1 and CDR2 sequences are MGHRA and YSYEKL. V was shortened by 1 base and J by 0 bases, with 13 bases between the two germline ends. CDR3 size: 17 residues. DNA for the CDR3: TGCGCCAGCAGCCAAGCAGCGCGGCTCCGCTCCTACAATGAGCAGTTCTTC. This codes for CASSQAARLRSYNEQFF.

Ten or more counts support this clone. The chain couples TRBV5-6 to TRBJ1-2, with D tentatively TRBD1 (6 bases). Germline CDR1 is SGHDT and CDR2 is YYEEEE. The CDR3 length is 15 residues. V gave up 4 bases and J gave up 2 bases, with 15 bases separating them. CDR3 DNA: TGTGCCAGCAGCACCTTGGGGGGGCAGAACTATGGCTACACCTTC. Translating it yields CASSTLGGQNYGYTF.

V gene TRBV29-1 combines with J gene TRBJ1-2, with 7 bases fitting TRBD1. V gave up 3 bases and J gave up 7 bases; unmatched junction bases: 5. The germline V gene has CDR1 SQVTM and CDR2 ANQGSEA. The CDR3 covers 12 residues. The DNA of the CDR3 is TGCAGCGTTGAGGTTACAGGGGTTGGCTACACCTTC. It codes for CSVEVTGVGYTF.

V gene TRBV7-3 combines with J gene TRBJ2-3; D perhaps matches TRBD1 (5 bases). Per germline, CDR1 SGHTA and CDR2 FQGTGA. Trimming cost V 2 bases and J 2 bases, with 11 bases left between them. The CDR3 spans 15 residues. CDR3 DNA sequence: TGTGCCAGCAGCTTACTAACACAGGTCACAGATACGCAGTATTTT. It specifies CASSLLTQVTDTQYF.

The chain recombines TRBV19 with TRBJ2-5, with 9 bases that match TRBD1. CDR1 is LNHDA and CDR2 is SQIVND in the germline V gene (reference sequence). There are 14 residues in the CDR3. The J segment lost 4 bases and the V segment lost 4 bases, leaving 4 bases of the junction unmatched. The DNA for the CDR3 is TGTGCCAGTAGTAGCGGACAGGGGAGAGAGACCCAGTACTTC. Amino acid sequence: CASSSGQGRETQYF.

Comment on this clone: The sample carries other DNA sequences with the same CDR3. The chain combines TRBV30 with TRBJ2-5; tentatively, D is TRBD1 (5 bases). V was trimmed by 2 bases and J by 2 bases, leaving 9 bases between them. CDR3 length equals 13 residues. Germline V gene lookup returns CDR1 GTSNPN and CDR2 SVGIG (reference sequence). The CDR3 protein is CAWSRQGQETQYF. The CDR3 nucleotides read TGTGCCTGGAGTAGGCAGGGTCAAGAGACCCAGTACTTC.

Concerning this clone itself: This CDR3 is also generated by other DNA sequences in the sample. This chain connects TRBV12-5 to TRBJ2-7, with 7 positions matching TRBD1. Germline V gene sequence: CDR1 LGHNT, CDR2 FRNRAP. The length of the CDR3 is 14 residues. Unmatched junction bases numbered 3, after V lost 1 base and J lost 3 bases. CDR3: CASGLGDRVYEQYF. DNA for the CDR3: TGTGCTAGTGGTTTGGGTGACAGGGTCTACGAGCAGTACTTC.